This TCR beta chain appears in the sequencing data of a study of identical twins. General study points: Out-of-frame alpha sequences common to twins exhibited a surplus of low generation probability. Abundant beta clonotypes from cord blood had fewer insertions, unlike memory repertoires, which showed none.

Addition of a universal primer site occurred through template switching, and cDNA carried unique molecular identifiers. TCRdb passed the 5' RACE reads through MiXCR, listing each CDR3 protein once. The table has about 720,000 distinct CDR3 sequences, over 8.5% seen once. This clonotype was detected a few times. Its matching antigen is unknown. The germline CDR1 and CDR2 sequences are SGHTA and FQGNSA. Trimming left V 5 bases short and J 7 bases short, with 11 bases between. The CDR3 extends over 13 amino acids. In addition, the sample was reused for a study of yellow fever vaccine responses in identical twins. As reported in that work: Twins reportedly had a vaccine T cell response that seemed partly convergent, partly personalized.

Sequencing was carried out using PBMCs. This receptor was obtained from a woman under 30 in good health. This chain connects TRBV7-2 to TRBJ2-2; the D is unclear. The CDR3 nucleotides read TGTGCCAGCAGCCCACCCCGAATCGGGGAGCTGTTTTTT. This encodes CASSPPRIGELFF.